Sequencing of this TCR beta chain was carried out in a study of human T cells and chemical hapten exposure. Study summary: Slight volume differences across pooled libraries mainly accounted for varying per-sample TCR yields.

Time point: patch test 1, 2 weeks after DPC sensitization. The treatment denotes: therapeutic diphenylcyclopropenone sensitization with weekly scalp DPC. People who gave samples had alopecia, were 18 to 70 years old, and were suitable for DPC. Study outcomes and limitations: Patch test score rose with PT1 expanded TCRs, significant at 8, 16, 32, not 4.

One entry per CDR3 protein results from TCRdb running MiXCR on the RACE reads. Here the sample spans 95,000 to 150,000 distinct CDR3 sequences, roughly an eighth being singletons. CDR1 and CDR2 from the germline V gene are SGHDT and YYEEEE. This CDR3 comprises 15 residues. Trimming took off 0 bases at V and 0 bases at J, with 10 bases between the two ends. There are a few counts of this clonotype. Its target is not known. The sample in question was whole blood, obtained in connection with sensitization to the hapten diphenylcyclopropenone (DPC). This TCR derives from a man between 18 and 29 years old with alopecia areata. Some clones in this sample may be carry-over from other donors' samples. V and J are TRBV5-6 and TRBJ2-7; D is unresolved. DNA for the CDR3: TGTGCCAGCAGCTTGGACTGGGGAAGCTCCTACGAGCAGTACGTC. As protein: CASSLDWGSSYEQYV.